A selection of T cell receptor beta chains follows, all from one sample in a study of shared clonotypes between healthy human individuals. Data came from immunoSEQ multiplex PCR; TCRdb stores just in-frame clones and leaves some out. Of 1.5 million to 1.9 million clones in the sample, around 98% were seen once. The sequencing input was naive CD4+ T cells sorted from blood. All receptors derive from a man aged 30 to 39 in good health. Both conserved end residues are part of each CDR3. D genes are given only for firm matches. Rows give clone size only sometimes, using once, few, many, or a class for an expanded clone.

TRBJ2-7 | TRBV11-3 | - | - | CASSPRFGAYEQYF | TGTGCCAGCAGCCCCCGTTTTGGCGCCTACGAGCAGTACTTC
TRBJ2-5 | TRBV18 | - | - | CASSPVGGTQYF | TGTGCCAGCTCACCCGTCGGAGGGACCCAGTACTTC
TRBJ2-7 | TRBV5-4 | - | TRBD1 | CASSTPPGQGYEQYF | TGTGCCAGCAGCACCCCGCCGGGACAGGGCTACGAGCAGTACTTC
TRBJ1-5 | TRBV18 | - | TRBD1 | CASSPSGTGVDQPQHF | TGTGCCAGCTCACCATCCGGGACAGGGGTCGATCAGCCCCAGCATTTT
TRBJ2-7 | TRBV7-6 | - | - | CASSLLPGPYEQYF | TGTGCCAGCAGCCTGTTACCGGGGCCATACGAGCAGTACTTC
TRBJ2-2 | TRBV5-1 | - | - | CASSLNQGGGELFF | TGCGCCAGCAGCTTGAATCAGGGTGGCGGGGAGCTGTTTTTT
TRBJ2-7 | TRBV7-2 | - | TRBD2 | CASSLGSGGSYEQYF | TGTGCCAGCAGCTTGGGTAGCGGGGGGTCCTACGAGCAGTACTTC
TRBJ2-7 | TRBV28 | - | TRBD1 | CASSLPGTGGLSLRSSYEQYF | TGTGCCAGCAGTTTACCGGGGACAGGGGGCCTCAGCCTAAGGAGCTCCTACGAGCAGTACTTC
TRBJ2-5 | TRBV27 | - | TRBD1 | CASSWHRGRRETQYF | TGTGCCAGCAGTTGGCACAGGGGGCGCAGAGAGACCCAGTACTTC
TRBJ2-1 | TRBV5-1 | once | - | CASSLGRRGSYNEQFF | TGCGCCAGCAGCTTGGGCCGGAGGGGCTCCTACAATGAGCAGTTCTTC
TRBJ2-7 | TRBV7-9 | - | - | CASSLDLGKGQYF | TGTGCCAGCAGCCTGGACCTTGGAAAGGGGCAGTACTTC
TRBJ2-1 | TRBV27 | once | - | CASSPHSGGSSYNEQFF | TGTGCCAGCAGTCCCCATAGCGGAGGAAGCTCCTACAATGAGCAGTTCTTC
TRBJ2-7 | TRBV10-1 | - | - | CASSVTGSYEQYF | TGCGCCAGCAGTGTGACAGGTTCCTACGAGCAGTACTTC
TRBJ2-1 | TRBV6-6 | - | - | CASSLQSSYNEQFF | TGTGCCAGCAGCCTACAAAGCTCCTACAATGAGCAGTTCTTC
TRBJ2-1 | TRBV5-1 | - | TRBD2 | CASSLAAGGNYGTSGRSDYNEQFF | TGCGCCAGCAGCTTGGCAGCAGGGGGCAATTACGGGACTAGCGGGAGAAGCGATTACAATGAGCAGTTCTTC
TRBJ2-7 | TRBV28 | - | TRBD1 | CASRDRITYEQYF | TGTGCCAGCAGGGACAGGATCACCTACGAGCAGTACTTC
TRBJ2-6 | TRBV4-1 | - | - | CASSLGANVLTF | TGCGCCAGCAGCCTAGGGGCCAACGTCCTGACTTTC
TRBJ2-7 | TRBV7-8 | - | TRBD2 | CASSPRLAGALRVYF | TGTGCCAGCAGCCCGCGACTAGCGGGAGCACTACGAGTGTACTTC
TRBJ2-7 | TRBV28 | once | - | CASSSPGGANYEQYF | TGTGCCAGCAGTTCCCCCGGGGGAGCGAACTACGAGCAGTACTTC
TRBJ2-3 | TRBV9 | - | - | CASSHYANGATDTQYF | TGTGCCAGCAGCCATTATGCCAACGGGGCCACAGATACGCAGTATTTT
TRBJ2-7 | TRBV5-5 | once | - | CASSFRLETYEQYF | TGTGCCAGCAGCTTTAGACTAGAAACCTACGAGCAGTACTTC
TRBJ2-7 | TRBV29-1 | - | TRBD1 | CSVDGQQGSSYEQYF | TGCAGCGTTGACGGCCAACAGGGGTCCTCCTACGAGCAGTACTTC
TRBJ1-1 | TRBV9 | - | - | CASSITTGNTEAFF | TGTGCCAGCAGCATAACGACAGGGAACACTGAAGCTTTCTTT
TRBJ1-1 | TRBV7-2 | - | TRBD1 | CASREYTGANTEAFF | TGTGCCAGCAGGGAATATACAGGGGCCAACACTGAAGCTTTCTTT
TRBJ2-5 | TRBV29-1 | - | - | CSVVEHQETQYF | TGCAGCGTTGTAGAACACCAAGAGACCCAGTACTTC
TRBJ1-5 | TRBV2 | - | TRBD1 | CASSVARGYQPQHF | TGTGCCAGCAGTGTCGCCAGGGGGTATCAGCCCCAGCATTTT
TRBJ2-2 | TRBV9 | once | - | CASSVEALNTGELFF | TGTGCCAGCAGCGTGGAAGCGCTGAACACCGGGGAGCTGTTTTTT
TRBJ2-7 | TRBV18 | - | - | CASSGANEQYF | TGTGCCAGCTCAGGGGCGAACGAGCAGTACTTC
TRBJ2-7 | TRBV10-1 | - | - | CASSGSYEQYF | TGCGCCAGCAGTGGATCCTACGAGCAGTACTTC